This TCR beta chain was obtained from a study of T-cell reconstitution after alpha-beta-depleted transplantation in children. Trimming removed 0 bases at V and 0 bases at J, with 10 bases between. The CDR3 is 15 amino acids. In germline, CDR1 is SGHNT, CDR2 YYREEE (reference sequence). Using unique molecular identifiers, the investigators prepared the TCRbeta library. TCRdb re-called the PCR reads through MiXCR, storing one row per CDR3 protein. Seen here are roughly 350,000 distinct CDR3 sequences, approximately 10% observed once, and the top ten hold around 2.5%. The specimen was PBMCs from the stem cell graft donor, collected from the stem cell graft. The rearrangement joins TRBV5-4 to TRBJ2-7; the D gene is possibly TRBD1 (7 bases). The TCR originated in a human donor who donated a stem cell graft to a child with acute lymphoblastic leukemia. CDR3 amino acids: CASSLGRDSSYEQYF. Here the CDR3 DNA reads TGTGCCAGCAGCTTGGGGCGGGACAGCTCCTACGAGCAGTACTTC. The full variable domain, with the rest looked up from reference TRBV5-4 and TRBJ2-7, is ETGVTQSPTHLIKTRGQQVTLRCSSQSGHNTVSWYQQALGQGPQFIFQYYREEENGRGNFPPRFSGLQFPNYSSELNVNALELDDSALYLCASSLGRDSSYEQYFGPGTRLTVT.